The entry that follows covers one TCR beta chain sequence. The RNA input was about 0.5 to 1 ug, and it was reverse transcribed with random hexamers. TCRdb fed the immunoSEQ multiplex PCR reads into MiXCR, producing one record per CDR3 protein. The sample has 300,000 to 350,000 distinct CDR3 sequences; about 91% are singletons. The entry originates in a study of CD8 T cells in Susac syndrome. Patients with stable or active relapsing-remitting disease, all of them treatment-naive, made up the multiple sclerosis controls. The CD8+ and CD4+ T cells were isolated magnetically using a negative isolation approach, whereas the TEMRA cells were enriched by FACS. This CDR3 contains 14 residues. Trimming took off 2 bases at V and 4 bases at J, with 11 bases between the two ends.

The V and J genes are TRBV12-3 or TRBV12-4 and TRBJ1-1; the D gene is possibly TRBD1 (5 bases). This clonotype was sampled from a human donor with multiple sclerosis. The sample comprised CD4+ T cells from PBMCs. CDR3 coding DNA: TGTGCCAGCAGTTTAAGACAGAAAAGCACTGAAGCTTTCTTT. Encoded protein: CASSLRQKSTEAFF.